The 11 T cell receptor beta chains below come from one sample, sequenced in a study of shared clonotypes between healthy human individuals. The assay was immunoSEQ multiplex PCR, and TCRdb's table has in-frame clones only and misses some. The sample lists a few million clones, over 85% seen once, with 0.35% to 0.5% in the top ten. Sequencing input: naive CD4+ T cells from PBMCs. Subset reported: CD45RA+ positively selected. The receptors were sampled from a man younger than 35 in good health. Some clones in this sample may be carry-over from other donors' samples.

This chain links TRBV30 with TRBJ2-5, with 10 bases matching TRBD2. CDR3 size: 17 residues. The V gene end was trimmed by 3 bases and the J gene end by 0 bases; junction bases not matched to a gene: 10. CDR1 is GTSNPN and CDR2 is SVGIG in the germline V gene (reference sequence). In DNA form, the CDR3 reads TGTGCCTGGAGCCCCCTGGAACTAGCGGGGTACCAAGAGACCCAGTACTTC. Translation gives CAWSPLELAGYQETQYF.

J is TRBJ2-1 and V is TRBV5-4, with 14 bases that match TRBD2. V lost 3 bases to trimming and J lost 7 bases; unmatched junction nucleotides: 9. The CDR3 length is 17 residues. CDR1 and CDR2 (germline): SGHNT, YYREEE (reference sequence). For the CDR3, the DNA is TGTGCCAGCAGCTATCCCGGGACTAGCGGGAGTACGAATGAGCAGTTCTTC. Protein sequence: CASSYPGTSGSTNEQFF.

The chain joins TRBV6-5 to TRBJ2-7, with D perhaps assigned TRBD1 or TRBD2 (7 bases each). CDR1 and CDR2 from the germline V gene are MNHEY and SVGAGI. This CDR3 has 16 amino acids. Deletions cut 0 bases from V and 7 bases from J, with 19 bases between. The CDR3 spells CASSYSGGGGANEQYF. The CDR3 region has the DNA TGTGCCAGCAGTTACTCGGGGGGAGGGGGCGCGAATGAGCAGTACTTC.

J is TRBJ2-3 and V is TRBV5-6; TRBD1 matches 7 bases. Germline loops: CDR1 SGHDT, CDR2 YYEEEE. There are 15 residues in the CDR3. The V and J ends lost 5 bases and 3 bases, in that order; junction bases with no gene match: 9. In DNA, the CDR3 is TGTGCCAGCAGTTTTTACAGGGGACCGACAGATACGCAGTATTTT. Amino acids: CASSFYRGPTDTQYF.

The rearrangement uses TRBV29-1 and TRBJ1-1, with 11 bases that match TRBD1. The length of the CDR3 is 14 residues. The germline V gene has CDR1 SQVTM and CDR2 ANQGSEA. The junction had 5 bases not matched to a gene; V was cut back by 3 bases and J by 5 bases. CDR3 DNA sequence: TGCAGCGTTGATTTGGGACAGGGGGGGACTGAAGCTTTCTTT. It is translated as CSVDLGQGGTEAFF.

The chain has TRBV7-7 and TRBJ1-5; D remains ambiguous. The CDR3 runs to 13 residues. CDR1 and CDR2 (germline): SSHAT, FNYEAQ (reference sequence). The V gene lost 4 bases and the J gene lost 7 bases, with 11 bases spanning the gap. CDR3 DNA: TGTGCCAGCAGCTCGCCCCGCGGCCAGCCCCAGCATTTT. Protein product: CASSSPRGQPQHF.

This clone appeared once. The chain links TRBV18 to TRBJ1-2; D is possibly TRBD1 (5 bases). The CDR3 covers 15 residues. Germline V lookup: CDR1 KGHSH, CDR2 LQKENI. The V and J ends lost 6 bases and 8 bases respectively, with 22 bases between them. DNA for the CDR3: TGTGCCAGCTCCCCCCGGAGGCAGGGAGATTCGGGCTACACCTTC. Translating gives CASSPRRQGDSGYTF. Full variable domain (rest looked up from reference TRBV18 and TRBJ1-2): NAGVMQNPRHLVRRRGQEARLRCSPMKGHSHVYWYRQLPEEGLKFMVYLQKENIIDESGMPKERFSAEFPKEGPSILRIQQVVRGDSAAYFCASSPRRQGDSGYTFGSGTRLTVV.

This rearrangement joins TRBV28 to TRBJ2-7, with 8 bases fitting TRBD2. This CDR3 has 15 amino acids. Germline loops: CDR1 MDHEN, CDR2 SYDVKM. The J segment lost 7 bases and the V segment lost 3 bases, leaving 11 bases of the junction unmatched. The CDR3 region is CASSLIGGGSREQYF. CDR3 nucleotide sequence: TGTGCCAGCAGTTTGATTGGCGGGGGGTCTCGTGAGCAGTACTTC.

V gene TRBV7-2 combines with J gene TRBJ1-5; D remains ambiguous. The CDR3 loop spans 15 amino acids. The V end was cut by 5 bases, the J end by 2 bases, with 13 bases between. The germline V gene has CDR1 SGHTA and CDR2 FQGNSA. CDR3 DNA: TGTGCCAGCAGCCTAGGTAACTCTGGCAATCAGCCCCAGCATTTT. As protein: CASSLGNSGNQPQHF. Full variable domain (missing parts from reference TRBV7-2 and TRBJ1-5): GAGVSQSPSNKVTEKGKDVELRCDPISGHTALYWYRQSLGQGLEFLIYFQGNSAPDKSGLPSDRFSAERTGGSVSTLTIQRTQQEDSAVYLCASSLGNSGNQPQHFGDGTRLSIL.

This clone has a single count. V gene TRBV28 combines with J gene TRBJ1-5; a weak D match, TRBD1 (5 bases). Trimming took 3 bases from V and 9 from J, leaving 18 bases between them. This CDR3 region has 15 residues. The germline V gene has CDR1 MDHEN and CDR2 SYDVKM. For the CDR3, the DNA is TGTGCCAGCAGTTTGCGCAGGGTGCGAGTGGTGCCCCAGCATTTT. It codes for CASSLRRVRVVPQHF.

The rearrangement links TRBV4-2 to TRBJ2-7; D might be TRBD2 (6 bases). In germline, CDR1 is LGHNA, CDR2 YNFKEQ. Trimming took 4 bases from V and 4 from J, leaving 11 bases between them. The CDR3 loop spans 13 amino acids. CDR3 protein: CASSPGGHYEQYF. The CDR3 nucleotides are TGTGCCAGCAGCCCCGGAGGGCATTACGAGCAGTACTTC.